The T cell receptor beta chain described here comes from a study of glioma-infiltrating T cells after dendritic cell vaccination (dated by TCRdb to about 2016). Study-wide context: The cohort comprised around 15 glioblastoma patients from Phase I and II dendritic cell vaccination trials, 9 newly diagnosed and 6 with recurrent disease. The vaccine consisted of monocyte-derived dendritic cells cultured less than 9 days with IL-4 and GM-CSF, then pulsed overnight with autologous tumor lysate. Survival after dendritic cell vaccination was correlated with TCR sequencing metrics, such as TIL content and the overlap between tumor and blood repertoires. Each patient was given three intradermal dendritic cell vaccine injections, spaced two weeks apart, in the arm below the axilla. In glioblastoma patients vaccinated with dendritic cells, deep sequencing of TCR beta CDR3 regions served to measure tumor-infiltrating lymphocyte content and to compare repertoires between tumor and blood. Between the early 2000s and the early 2010s, patients were given autologous tumor lysate-pulsed dendritic cell vaccination. What the authors observed across the whole study: The cohort was small and heterogeneous, and full blood and tumor sets were available for few patients, with initial-recurrent tumor pairs available for even fewer patients. The three-group TCR overlap response model was described as speculative and requiring prospective validation. No direct relationship between TCR clonality and survival was found, suggesting that a diverse polyclonal response may matter. Higher estimated pretreatment TIL content predicted longer time to progression and overall survival after dendritic cell vaccination.

Using the immunoSEQ assay, TCRB CDR3 regions were amplified from approximately 1.9 micrograms of genomic DNA, or from all available DNA when less than that was on hand. Multiplex PCR used 60 forward primers for TCR V beta segments and 13 reverse primers for J beta segments. To estimate the number of reads per starting template, synthetic control templates were added to each sample at limiting dilution. The Illumina HiSeq System generated 87 bp sequencing reads. The original pipeline was this. PCR and sequencing errors were removed by a nearest neighbor algorithm that merged closely related sequences. TCR overlap was defined as the percentage of unique tumor TCR beta sequences that were also present in the same patient's peripheral blood. Not all clones reach the TCRdb copy of this immuneACCESS table, which keeps in-frame sequences only. Checked studies attribute under half of the gap to unresolved V genes and leave the rest unexplained. The V and J calls and clone size are taken from that table; D and trimming were inferred from the DNA. This sample lists 55,000 to 75,000 clones; roughly four fifths were detected once. Of the sample, approximately 14% falls within the top ten clones.

Reading from cysteine to phenylalanine, the CDR3 counts 16 amino acids. Of all the DNA, just the CDR3 is kept, 48 bases in frame from base 1. The germline V gene (reference sequence) supplies CDR1 WNHNN and CDR2 SYGVQD. The germline V and J ends show losses of 3 bases and 1 base respectively, and no gene match explains 3 bases of the junction. According to the study, the label for this sample's time point signals: after dendritic cell vaccination, including at tumor progression/relapse. To be selected, patients needed enough residual fresh-frozen tumor tissue and more than two years of available survival data. An isocitrate dehydrogenase mutation was not carried by any of the glioblastoma patients, although molecular status was otherwise variable. PBMC were collected before vaccination, two weeks after the third vaccination, and at tumor progression when it occurred. The Qiagen DNeasy Blood extraction Kit was used for extraction of genomic DNA.

Concerning this clone: Its antigen remains undetermined. Per-base qualities were not stored, and no clone one base away is much larger.

The receptor was derived from a human donor with glioblastoma. The material was blood, obtained after dendritic cell vaccination. This receptor chain uses TRBV10-1 and TRBJ2-1, with 10 bases aligning to TRBD2. CDR3 loop: CASSDLAGASYNEQFF. The DNA sequence follows: TGCGCCAGCAGTGATCTAGCGGGGGCGTCCTACAATGAGCAGTTCTTC.